Below are 4 T cell receptor beta chains sequenced from a single sample in a study of control samples from healthy donors and cancer patients (dated by TCRdb to between 2020 and 2021). Libraries were built with the immunoSEQ multiplex PCR assay. TCRdb mirrors the immuneACCESS table, restricted to in-frame sequences. Some clones are absent from its copies; in checked studies, under half trace to an unresolved V gene, and the reason for the others is unknown. This sample holds some 66,000 clones; 70% to 90% were observed only once. Approximately 5% of the sample belongs to the ten largest clones. Sequencing was performed on blood. The receptor set was obtained from a middle-aged man in good health.

The V gene is TRBV7-3, the J gene TRBJ2-7; 8 bases map to TRBD1. The J segment lost 2 bases and the V segment lost 4 bases, leaving 7 bases of the junction unmatched. CDR3 length: 15 amino acids. The germline CDR1 and CDR2 sequences are SGHTA and FQGTGA. This CDR3 reads CASSSGQGSTYEQYF. CDR3 DNA sequence: TGTGCCAGCAGCTCCGGACAGGGAAGCACCTACGAGCAGTACTTC.

This chain joins TRBV6-5 and TRBJ1-5; no definite D call. Germline-derived CDR1 and CDR2 are MNHEY and SVGAGI. The CDR3 length is 15 residues. Deletions cut 0 bases from V and 1 base from J, with 7 bases between. The CDR3 reads CASSYSGGSNQPQHF. CDR3 nucleotide sequence: TGTGCCAGCAGTTACTCAGGCGGAAGCAATCAGCCCCAGCATTTT.

The rearrangement joins TRBV4-1 to TRBJ1-1; 8 bases match TRBD1. The CDR3 is 15 residues long. The germline V gene has CDR1 MGHRA and CDR2 YSYEKL. The V segment lost 1 base and the J segment 10 bases; nucleotides outside the gene matches: 11. The CDR3, as DNA: TGCGCCAGCAGCCAAGGACGGTTCGACGGGACAGGAGCTTTCTTT. This gives the protein CASSQGRFDGTGAFF.

The rearrangement joins TRBV4-3 to TRBJ1-2, with D tentatively TRBD1 (5 bases). CDR1 and CDR2 from the germline V gene are LGHNA and YSLEER. This CDR3 is built from 15 residues. Deletions cut 0 bases from V and 5 bases from J, with 13 bases between. CDR3 nucleotides: TGCGCCAGCAGCCAAGATTCTGCAGGGCGGTATGGCTACACCTTC. Its protein is CASSQDSAGRYGYTF.